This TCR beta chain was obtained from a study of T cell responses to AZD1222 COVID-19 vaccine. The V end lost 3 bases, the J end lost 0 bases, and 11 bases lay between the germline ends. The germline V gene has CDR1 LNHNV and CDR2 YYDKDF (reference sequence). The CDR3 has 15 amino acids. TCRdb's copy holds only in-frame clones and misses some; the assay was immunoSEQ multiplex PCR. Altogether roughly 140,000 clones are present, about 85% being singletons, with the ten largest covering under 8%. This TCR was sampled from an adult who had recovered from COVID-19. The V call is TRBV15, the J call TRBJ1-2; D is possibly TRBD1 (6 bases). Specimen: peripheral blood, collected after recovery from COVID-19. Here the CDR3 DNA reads TGTGCCACCAGCAGCCGAGGGGGGGCTAACTATGGCTACACCTTC. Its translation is CATSSRGGANYGYTF.